Each of the 13 T cell receptor beta chains below was sequenced from the same sample in a study of blood T cell repertoires in COVID-19. Using immunoSEQ multiplex PCR, the repertoire was profiled, and TCRdb retains in-frame clones only, with some absent. The table includes roughly 220,000 clones, around 80% detected once. The sequenced sample consisted of peripheral blood. These receptors were taken from a woman in her sixties who had recovered from COVID-19.

This sequence joins TRBV18 and TRBJ1-4; 7 positions match TRBD1. CDR3 length: 15 amino acids. With 3 bases clipped from V and 3 bases from J, the junction kept 4 bases outside the gene matches. The germline gives CDR1 KGHSH, CDR2 LQKENI. The CDR3 DNA reads TGTGCCAGCTCACCCGACAGGGATGCTAATGAAAAACTGTTTTTT. Its translation: CASSPDRDANEKLFF.

This clone was observed once. The chain is built from TRBV10-2 and TRBJ2-1; no clear D. V was clipped by 0 bases and J by 0 bases, with 9 bases between them. Germline assignment: CDR1 WSHSY and CDR2 SAAADI. The CDR3 covers 16 residues. This chain's CDR3 is CASSESRWSSYNEQFF. The CDR3 nucleotides read TGCGCCAGCAGTGAGTCGAGATGGAGCTCCTACAATGAGCAGTTCTTC.

V and J are TRBV6-2 or TRBV6-3 and TRBJ1-1; D gene uncertain. Deletions cut 2 bases from V and 5 bases from J, with 12 bases between. The germline CDR1 and CDR2 sequences are MNHEY and SVGEGT. This CDR3 has 14 residues. CDR3 residues: CASSYVNGGTEAFF. The CDR3 nucleotides are TGTGCCAGCAGTTACGTCAATGGAGGGACTGAAGCTTTCTTT.

The genes are TRBV5-6 and TRBJ1-4; D possibly corresponds to TRBD1 (6 bases). The CDR3 is 13 residues long. Trimming cost V 2 bases and J 7 bases, with 9 bases left between them. Germline loops: CDR1 SGHDT, CDR2 YYEEEE. The CDR3 region is CASSFRGSEKLFF. In DNA form, the CDR3 reads TGTGCCAGCAGCTTCAGGGGAAGTGAAAAACTGTTTTTT.

The chain has TRBV11-3 and TRBJ2-3; a weak D match, TRBD2 (6 bases). The V and J ends lost 3 bases and 3 bases respectively, with 10 bases between them. Germline V gene data show CDR1 as SGHNT and CDR2 as YENEEA. The CDR3 runs to 14 residues. The CDR3 here is CASSFGGNTDTQYF. The CDR3 bases are TGTGCCAGCAGCTTTGGGGGGAATACAGATACGCAGTATTTT.

V gene TRBV13 combines with J gene TRBJ1-2; a possible D gene is TRBD1 (5 bases). The CDR3 runs to 13 residues. The V end was cut by 0 bases, the J end by 4 bases, with 6 bases between. The germline CDR1 and CDR2 sequences are PRHDT and FYEKMQ (reference sequence). DNA of the CDR3: TGTGCCAGCAGCTTAGGGGGACTCTATGGCTACACCTTC. It translates to CASSLGGLYGYTF.

This chain links TRBV19 with TRBJ1-4; D remains ambiguous. V was pared by 8 bases and J by 0 bases, with 16 bases between. Per germline, CDR1 LNHDA and CDR2 SQIVND (reference sequence). The CDR3 runs 16 residues. The CDR3 sequence is CASGPRGYATNEKLFF. In nucleotides, the CDR3 is TGTGCCAGTGGGCCGCGCGGGTATGCAACTAATGAAAAACTGTTTTTT.

This clone showed up just once. The chain couples TRBV7-6 to TRBJ2-1; 9 positions agree with TRBD2. The ends lost 4 bases at V and 6 bases at J; junction bases unmatched: 13. The CDR3 loop spans 17 amino acids. Germline values: CDR1 SGHVS, CDR2 FNYEAQ. CDR3 loop: CASSSPLRGGRSNEQFF. The CDR3 bases are TGTGCCAGCAGCTCCCCTTTGCGGGGGGGCCGGTCCAATGAGCAGTTCTTC.

The CDR3 DNA reads TGTGCCACCAGCAGAGGGACAGGACGTCACACTGAAGCTTTCTTT. This codes for CATSRGTGRHTEAFF. The chain employs TRBV15 and TRBJ1-1, with 7 bases identical to TRBD1. Germline V gives CDR1 LNHNV, CDR2 YYDKDF (reference sequence). The CDR3 spans 15 residues. V shed 1 base, J shed 3 bases, and the junction held 5 bases outside the gene matches.

This clone was detected only once. This chain links TRBV27 with TRBJ2-1, with D perhaps TRBD2 (6 bases). Trimming left V 0 bases short and J 0 bases short, with 6 bases between. Germline-derived CDR1 and CDR2 are MNHEY and SMNVEV (reference sequence). CDR3 length: 15 amino acids. Here the CDR3 DNA reads TGTGCCAGCAGTTTATCGGGGGGCTCCTACAATGAGCAGTTCTTC. Its protein product is CASSLSGGSYNEQFF.

The chain links TRBV19 to TRBJ1-2; D is unclear. This CDR3 spans 13 amino acids. V lost 3 bases and J 4 bases, leaving 9 bases between the germline ends. Germline V CDR1 and CDR2: LNHDA, SQIVND (reference sequence). In DNA, the CDR3 is TGTGCCAGTAGTATGGTGGCAGGCTATGGCTACACCTTC. Translating gives CASSMVAGYGYTF.

J is TRBJ2-3 and V is TRBV4-2; 13 nucleotides line up with TRBD2. The length of the CDR3 is 20 residues. CDR1 is LGHNA, CDR2 YNFKEQ, per germline. V lost 1 base and J lost 0; bases outside the gene matches: 10. In DNA form, the CDR3 reads TGTGCCAGCAGCCAAGTAACTAGCGGGGGGGCCGAACTCAGCACAGATACGCAGTATTTT. Residues: CASSQVTSGGAELSTDTQYF.

CDR3: CASSLGRGAGNEETQYF. As DNA, the CDR3 is TGTGCCAGCAGCTTAGGCCGCGGAGCGGGGAACGAAGAGACCCAGTACTTC. The chain recombines TRBV13 with TRBJ2-5; 7 nucleotides match TRBD2. CDR1 is PRHDT and CDR2 is FYEKMQ in the germline V gene (reference sequence). Losses at the gene ends were 0 bases for V and 3 bases for J; bases not matched to a gene: 10. The CDR3 sequence is 17 residues long.